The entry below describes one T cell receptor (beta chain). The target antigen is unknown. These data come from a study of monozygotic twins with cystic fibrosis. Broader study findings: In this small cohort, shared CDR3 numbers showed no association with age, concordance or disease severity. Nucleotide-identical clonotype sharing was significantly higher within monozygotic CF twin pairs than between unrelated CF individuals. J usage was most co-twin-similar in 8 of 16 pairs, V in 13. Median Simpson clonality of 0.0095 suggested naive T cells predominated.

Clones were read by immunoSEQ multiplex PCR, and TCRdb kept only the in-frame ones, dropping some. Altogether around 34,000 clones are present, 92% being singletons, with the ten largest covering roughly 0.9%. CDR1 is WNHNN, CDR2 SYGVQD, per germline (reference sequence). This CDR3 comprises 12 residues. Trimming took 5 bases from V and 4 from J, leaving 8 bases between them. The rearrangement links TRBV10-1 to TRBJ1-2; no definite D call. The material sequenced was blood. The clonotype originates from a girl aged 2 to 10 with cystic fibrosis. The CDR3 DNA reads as TGCGCCAGCAGTAAGGCGATCTATGGCTACACCTTC. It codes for CASSKAIYGYTF.